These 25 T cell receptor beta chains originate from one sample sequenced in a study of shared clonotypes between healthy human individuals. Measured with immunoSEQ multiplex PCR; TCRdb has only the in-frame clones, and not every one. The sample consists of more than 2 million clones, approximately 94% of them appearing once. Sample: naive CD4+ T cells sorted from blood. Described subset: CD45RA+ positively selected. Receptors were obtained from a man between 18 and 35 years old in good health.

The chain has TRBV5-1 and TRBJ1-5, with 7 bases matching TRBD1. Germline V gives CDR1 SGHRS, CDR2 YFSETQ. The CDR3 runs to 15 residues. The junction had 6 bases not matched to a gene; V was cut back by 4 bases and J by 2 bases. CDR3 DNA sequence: TGCGCCAGCAGCGAGGCCGGGACAGGCAATCAGCCCCAGCATTTT. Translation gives CASSEAGTGNQPQHF.

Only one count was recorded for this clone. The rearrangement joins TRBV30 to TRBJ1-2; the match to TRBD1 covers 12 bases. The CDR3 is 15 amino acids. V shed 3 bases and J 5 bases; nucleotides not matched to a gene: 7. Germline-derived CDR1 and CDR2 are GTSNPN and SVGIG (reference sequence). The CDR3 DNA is TGTGCCTGGAGCCCGGGACAGGGGGCGAGATATGGCTACACCTTC. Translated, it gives CAWSPGQGARYGYTF.

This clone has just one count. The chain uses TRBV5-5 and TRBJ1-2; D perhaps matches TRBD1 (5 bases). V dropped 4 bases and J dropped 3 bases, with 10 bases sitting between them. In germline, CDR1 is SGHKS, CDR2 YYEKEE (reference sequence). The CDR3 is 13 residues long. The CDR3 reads CASSRSGDYGYTF. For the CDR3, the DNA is TGTGCCAGCAGCCGATCGGGGGACTATGGCTACACCTTC.

CDR3 in amino acids: CATSRVWLRRDPVFAETQYF. The CDR3 DNA reads as TGTGCCACCAGCAGAGTTTGGTTACGGAGGGATCCCGTTTTTGCAGAGACCCAGTACTTC. The chain uses TRBV15 and TRBJ2-5, with TRBD2 as a possible D gene (6 bases). V gave up 1 base and J gave up 4 bases, with 28 bases separating them. The CDR3 loop spans 20 amino acids. Germline lookup yields CDR1 LNHNV and CDR2 YYDKDF (reference sequence).

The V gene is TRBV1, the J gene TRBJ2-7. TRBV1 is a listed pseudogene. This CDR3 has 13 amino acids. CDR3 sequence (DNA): TGCACCAGCAGCCAAGAGGGGGTACACGAGCAGTACTTC. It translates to CTSSQEGVHEQYF.

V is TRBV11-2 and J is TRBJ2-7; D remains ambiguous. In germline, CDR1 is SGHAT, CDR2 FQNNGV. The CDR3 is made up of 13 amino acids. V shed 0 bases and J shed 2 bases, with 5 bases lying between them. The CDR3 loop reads CASSLEQPYEQYF. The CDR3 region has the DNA TGTGCCAGCAGCTTAGAACAGCCCTACGAGCAGTACTTC.

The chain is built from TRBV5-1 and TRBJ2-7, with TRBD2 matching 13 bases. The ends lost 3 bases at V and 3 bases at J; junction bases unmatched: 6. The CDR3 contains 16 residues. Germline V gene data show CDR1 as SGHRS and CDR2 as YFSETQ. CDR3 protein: CASSSGLAGADYEQYF. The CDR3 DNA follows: TGCGCCAGCAGCTCAGGACTAGCGGGGGCCGACTACGAGCAGTACTTC. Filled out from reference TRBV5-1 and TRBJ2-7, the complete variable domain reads KAGVTQTPRYLIKTRGQQVTLSCSPISGHRSVSWYQQTPGQGLQFLFEYFSETQRNKGNFPGRFSGRQFSNSRSEMNVSTLELGDSALYLCASSSGLAGADYEQYFGPGTRLTVT.

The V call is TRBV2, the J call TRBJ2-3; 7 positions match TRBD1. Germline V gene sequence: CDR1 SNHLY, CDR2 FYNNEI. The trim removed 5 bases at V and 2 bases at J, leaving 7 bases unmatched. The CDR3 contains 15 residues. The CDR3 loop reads CASSFDRAVTDTQYF. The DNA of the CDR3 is TGTGCCAGCAGTTTTGACAGGGCTGTCACAGATACGCAGTATTTT.

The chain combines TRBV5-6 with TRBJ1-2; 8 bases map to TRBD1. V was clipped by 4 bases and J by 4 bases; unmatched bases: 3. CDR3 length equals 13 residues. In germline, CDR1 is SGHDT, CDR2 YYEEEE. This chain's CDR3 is CASSPDRVYGYTF. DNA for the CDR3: TGTGCCAGCAGCCCGGACAGGGTCTATGGCTACACCTTC. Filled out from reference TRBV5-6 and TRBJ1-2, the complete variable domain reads DAGVTQSPTHLIKTRGQQVTLRCSPKSGHDTVSWYQQALGQGPQFIFQYYEEEERQRGNFPDRFSGHQFPNYSSELNVNALLLGDSALYLCASSPDRVYGYTFGSGTRLTVV.

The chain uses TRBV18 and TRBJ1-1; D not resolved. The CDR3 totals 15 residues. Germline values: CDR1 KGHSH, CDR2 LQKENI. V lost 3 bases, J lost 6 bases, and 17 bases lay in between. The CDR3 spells CASSPGLDFVAEAFF. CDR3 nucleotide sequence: TGTGCCAGCTCACCCGGTCTTGACTTTGTCGCTGAAGCTTTCTTT.

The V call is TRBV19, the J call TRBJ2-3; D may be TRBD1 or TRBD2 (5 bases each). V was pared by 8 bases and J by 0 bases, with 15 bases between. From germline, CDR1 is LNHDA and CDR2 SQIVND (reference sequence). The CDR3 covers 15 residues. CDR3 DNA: TGTGCCAGTCGAATAGGGGACCTTAGCACAGATACGCAGTATTTT. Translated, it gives CASRIGDLSTDTQYF. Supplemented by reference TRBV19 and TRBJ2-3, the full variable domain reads DGGITQSPKYLFRKEGQNVTLSCEQNLNHDAMYWYRQDPGQGLRLIYYSQIVNDFQKGDIAEGYSVSREKKESFPLTVTSAQKNPTAFYLCASRIGDLSTDTQYFGPGTRLTVL.

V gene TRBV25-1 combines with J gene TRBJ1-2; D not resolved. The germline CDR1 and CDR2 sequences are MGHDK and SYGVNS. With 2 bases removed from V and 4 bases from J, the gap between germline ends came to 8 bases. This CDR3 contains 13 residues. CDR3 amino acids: CASSETAAYGYTF. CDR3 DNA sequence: TGTGCCAGCAGTGAAACGGCCGCCTATGGCTACACCTTC.

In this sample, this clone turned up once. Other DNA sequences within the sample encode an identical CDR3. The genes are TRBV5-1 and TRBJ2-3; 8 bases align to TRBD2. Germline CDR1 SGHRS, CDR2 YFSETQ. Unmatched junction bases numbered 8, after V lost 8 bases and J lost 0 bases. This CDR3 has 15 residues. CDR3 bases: TGCGCCAGTAGCCCAATAGCGGGAAGCACAGATACGCAGTATTTT. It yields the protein CASSPIAGSTDTQYF.

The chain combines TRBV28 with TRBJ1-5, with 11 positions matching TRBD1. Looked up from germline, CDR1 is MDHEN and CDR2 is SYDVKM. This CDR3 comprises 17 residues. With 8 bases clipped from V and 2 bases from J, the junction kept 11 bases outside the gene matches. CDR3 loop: CASVTGQGGYGNQPQHF. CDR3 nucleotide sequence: TGTGCCAGCGTAACGGGACAGGGGGGGTATGGCAATCAGCCCCAGCATTTT.

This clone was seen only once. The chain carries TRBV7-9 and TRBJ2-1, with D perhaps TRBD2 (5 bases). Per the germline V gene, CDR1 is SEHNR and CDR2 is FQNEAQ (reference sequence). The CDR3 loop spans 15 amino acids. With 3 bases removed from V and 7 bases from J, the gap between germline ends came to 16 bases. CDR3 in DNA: TGTGCCAGCAGCTTTTCGCCGGGGTCCTCGAATGAGCAGTTCTTC. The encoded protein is CASSFSPGSSNEQFF.

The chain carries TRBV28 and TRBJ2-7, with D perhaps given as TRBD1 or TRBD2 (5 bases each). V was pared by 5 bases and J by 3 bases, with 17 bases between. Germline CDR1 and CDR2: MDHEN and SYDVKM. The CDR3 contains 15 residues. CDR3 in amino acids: CASSLGLRGNYEQYF. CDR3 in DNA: TGTGCCAGCAGTCTCGGGCTGAGGGGTAACTACGAGCAGTACTTC. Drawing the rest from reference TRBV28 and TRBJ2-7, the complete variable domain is DVKVTQSSRYLVKRTGEKVFLECVQDMDHENMFWYRQDPGLGLRLIYFSYDVKMKEKGDIPEGYSVSREKKERFSLILESASTNQTSMYLCASSLGLRGNYEQYFGPGTRLTVT.

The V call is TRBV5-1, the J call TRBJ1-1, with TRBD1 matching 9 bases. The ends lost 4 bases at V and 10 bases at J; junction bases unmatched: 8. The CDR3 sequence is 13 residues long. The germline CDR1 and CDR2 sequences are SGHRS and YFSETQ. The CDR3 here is CASSEQGAWVAFF. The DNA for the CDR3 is TGCGCCAGCAGCGAACAGGGGGCCTGGGTAGCTTTCTTT.

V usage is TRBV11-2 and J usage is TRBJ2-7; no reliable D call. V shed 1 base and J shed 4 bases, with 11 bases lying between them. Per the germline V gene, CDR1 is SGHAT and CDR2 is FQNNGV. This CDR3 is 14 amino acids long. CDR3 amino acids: CASSLGRADYEQYF. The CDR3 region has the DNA TGTGCCAGCAGCTTAGGTAGAGCAGATTACGAGCAGTACTTC.

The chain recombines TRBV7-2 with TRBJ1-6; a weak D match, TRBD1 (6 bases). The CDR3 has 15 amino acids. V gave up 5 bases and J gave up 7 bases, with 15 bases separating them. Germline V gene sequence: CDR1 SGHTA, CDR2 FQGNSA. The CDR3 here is CASSTQTGSNSPLHF. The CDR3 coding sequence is TGTGCCAGCAGCACCCAGACAGGCTCCAATTCACCCCTCCACTTT. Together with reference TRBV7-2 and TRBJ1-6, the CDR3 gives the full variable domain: GAGVSQSPSNKVTEKGKDVELRCDPISGHTALYWYRQSLGQGLEFLIYFQGNSAPDKSGLPSDRFSAERTGGSVSTLTIQRTQQEDSAVYLCASSTQTGSNSPLHFGNGTRLTVT.

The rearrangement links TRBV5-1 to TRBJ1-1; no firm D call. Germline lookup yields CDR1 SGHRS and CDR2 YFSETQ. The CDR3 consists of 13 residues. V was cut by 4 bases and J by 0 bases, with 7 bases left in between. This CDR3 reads CASSRQLNTEAFF. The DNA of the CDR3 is TGCGCCAGCAGCCGGCAGTTGAACACTGAAGCTTTCTTT.

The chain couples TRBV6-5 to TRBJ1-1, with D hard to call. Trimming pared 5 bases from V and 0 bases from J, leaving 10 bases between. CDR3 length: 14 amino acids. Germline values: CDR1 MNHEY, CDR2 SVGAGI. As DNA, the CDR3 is TGTGCCAGCAGTACCCTTATTGTGAACACTGAAGCTTTCTTT. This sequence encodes CASSTLIVNTEAFF.

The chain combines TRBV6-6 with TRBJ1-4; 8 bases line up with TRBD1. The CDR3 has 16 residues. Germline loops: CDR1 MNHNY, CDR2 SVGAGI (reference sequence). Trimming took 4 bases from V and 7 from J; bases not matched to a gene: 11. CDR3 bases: TGTGCCAGCAGTTGGAGAGGACAGGGAGGGTCTGAAAAACTGTTTTTT. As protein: CASSWRGQGGSEKLFF.

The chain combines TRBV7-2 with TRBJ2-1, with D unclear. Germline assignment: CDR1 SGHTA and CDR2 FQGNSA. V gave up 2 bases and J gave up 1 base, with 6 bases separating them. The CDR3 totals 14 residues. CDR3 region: CASSLSQSYNEQFF. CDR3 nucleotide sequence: TGTGCCAGCAGCTTATCACAGTCCTACAATGAGCAGTTCTTC.

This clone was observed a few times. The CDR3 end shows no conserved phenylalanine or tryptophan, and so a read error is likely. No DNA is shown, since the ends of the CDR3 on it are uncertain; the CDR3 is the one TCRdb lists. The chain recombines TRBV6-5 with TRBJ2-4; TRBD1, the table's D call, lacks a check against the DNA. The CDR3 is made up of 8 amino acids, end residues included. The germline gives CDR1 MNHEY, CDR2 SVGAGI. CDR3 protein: CARHTGDS.

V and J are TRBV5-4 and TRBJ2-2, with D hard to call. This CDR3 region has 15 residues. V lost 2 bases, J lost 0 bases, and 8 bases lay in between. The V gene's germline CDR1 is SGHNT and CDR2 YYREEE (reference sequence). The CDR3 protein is CASSFWASNTGELFF. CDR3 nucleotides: TGTGCCAGCAGCTTTTGGGCGTCGAACACCGGGGAGCTGTTTTTT.